This T cell receptor beta chain was captured in a study of T cells expressing NK-cell markers. Germline assignment: CDR1 SGHRS and CDR2 YFSETQ. CDR3 length: 14 amino acids. TCRdb reprocessed the 5' RACE reads, with one entry per CDR3 protein and no DNA. Its table lists roughly 160,000 distinct CDR3 sequences. The gene calls are TRBV5-1 and TRBJ2-6; TCRdb's D call of TRBD1 is untestable without DNA. The TCR originated in a woman aged 18 to 75 in good health. The source material was blood T cells: a sorted CD56 or NKG2C T cell subset, CD4+ or CD8+ T cells, or bulk PBMC T cells (not recorded which). The chain's CDR3 is CASNQGWRANVLTF.